The sequence of this T cell receptor (beta chain) was determined in a study of tumor-infiltrating lymphocytes in oesophageal squamous cell carcinoma. V was trimmed by 0 bases and J by 5 bases, leaving 10 bases between them. The V gene's germline CDR1 is SGHVS and CDR2 FNYEAQ. The CDR3 spans 14 residues. From the PCR reads, TCRdb called clonotypes with MiXCR, one entry per CDR3 protein. The sample includes 15,000 to 20,000 distinct CDR3 sequences, approximately 43% of them seen just once. The TCR originated in a female donor with esophageal squamous cell carcinoma. This chain links TRBV7-6 with TRBJ1-2, with D perhaps TRBD1 (5 bases). Sequencing input: blood. The DNA for the CDR3 is TGTGCCAGCAGCTTAGCACGGGGCAAGTATGGCTACACCTTC. It yields the protein CASSLARGKYGYTF.